A single sample gave rise to the 8 T cell receptor beta chains below, sequenced in a study of cytomegalovirus exposure and HLA in healthy donors. The assay was immunoSEQ multiplex PCR, and TCRdb's table has in-frame clones only and misses some. The sample has about 88,000 clones, more than 70% seen once. The sequenced sample was PBMCs. Every receptor here comes from a woman under 30 in good health and CMV-seropositive.

The chain links TRBV6-5 to TRBJ2-1, with 8 positions matching TRBD1. The CDR3 has 16 amino acids. J gave up 8 bases and V 2 bases, and 11 bases lay outside the gene matches. Germline loops: CDR1 MNHEY, CDR2 SVGAGI. The CDR3 DNA follows: TGTGCCAGCAGTTACCCGCCAGGACAGGGTAGTGATGAGCAGTTCTTC. This translates into CASSYPPGQGSDEQFF.

This clone was observed a single time. V gene TRBV6-1 combines with J gene TRBJ2-1; TRBD1 matches 9 bases. The CDR3 is 14 amino acids. Germline CDR1 is MNHNS and CDR2 is SASEGT. J gave up 6 bases and V 6 bases, and 6 bases lay outside the gene matches. CDR3 protein: CASRTVDRGNEQFF. CDR3 nucleotide sequence: TGTGCCAGCAGAACGGTGGACAGGGGCAATGAGCAGTTCTTC.

The chain recombines TRBV7-2 with TRBJ1-2, with TRBD1 matching over 7 bases. The CDR3 has 17 amino acids. Germline assignment: CDR1 SGHTA and CDR2 FQGNSA. Germline trimming cut 3 bases from V and 0 bases from J; bases unmatched to any gene: 10. The CDR3: CASSFRDRGLANYGYTF. DNA for the CDR3: TGTGCCAGCAGCTTCCGGGACAGAGGGCTAGCTAACTATGGCTACACCTTC.

As DNA, the CDR3 is TGCGCCAGCAGCTTGACAGGTGGAGGGGCCGGGGTAAGCGAGCAGTACTTC. It specifies CASSLTGGGAGVSEQYF. V gene TRBV5-1 combines with J gene TRBJ2-7, with TRBD2 as a possible D gene (6 bases). CDR1 and CDR2 (germline): SGHRS, YFSETQ. The V end lost 1 base, the J end lost 6 bases, and 23 bases lay between the germline ends. The CDR3 runs to 17 residues. Filled out from reference TRBV5-1 and TRBJ2-7, the complete variable domain reads KAGVTQTPRYLIKTRGQQVTLSCSPISGHRSVSWYQQTPGQGLQFLFEYFSETQRNKGNFPGRFSGRQFSNSRSEMNVSTLELGDSALYLCASSLTGGGAGVSEQYFGPGTRLTVT.

The CDR3 sequence: CASSLWSGNSPLHF. The DNA of the CDR3 is TGTGCCAGCAGTTTATGGTCCGGGAATTCACCCCTCCACTTT. The rearrangement links TRBV28 to TRBJ1-6; D remains unclear. In germline, CDR1 is MDHEN, CDR2 SYDVKM. Trimming shortened V by 0 bases and J by 7 bases, and 7 bases separated the two germline ends. This CDR3 has 14 residues.

V gene TRBV11-2 combines with J gene TRBJ1-1; 7 bases are shared with TRBD1. This CDR3 has 13 amino acids. Germline CDR1 is SGHAT and CDR2 is FQNNGV. V trimming: 7 bases; J trimming: 7 bases; junction bases outside the gene matches: 9. CDR3 region: CASTWDRGYEAFF. The CDR3 nucleotides read TGTGCCAGCACCTGGGACAGAGGGTATGAAGCTTTCTTT. The whole variable domain, filled in from reference TRBV11-2 and TRBJ1-1, reads EAGVAQSPRYKIIEKRQSVAFWCNPISGHATLYWYQQILGQGPKLLIQFQNNGVVDDSQLPKDRFSAERLKGVDSTLKIQPAKLEDSAVYLCASTWDRGYEAFFGQGTRLTVV.

The chain couples TRBV2 to TRBJ2-2, with 10 bases fitting TRBD2. CDR3 length: 17 residues. V was clipped by 8 bases and J by 3 bases; unmatched bases: 12. Per the germline V gene, CDR1 is SNHLY and CDR2 is FYNNEI. This chain's CDR3 is CASLKRGGPRDTGELFF. As DNA, the CDR3 is TGTGCCAGCTTGAAGCGGGGGGGCCCCCGCGACACCGGGGAGCTGTTTTTT.

The genes are TRBV19 and TRBJ2-4; 10 bases map to TRBD2. The CDR3 spans 17 residues. V shed 8 bases and J 1 base; nucleotides not matched to a gene: 11. Per the germline V gene, CDR1 is LNHDA and CDR2 is SQIVND (reference sequence). This CDR3 reads CASQPGLASNAKNIQYF. Written as DNA, the CDR3 is TGTGCCAGTCAGCCGGGACTAGCGTCGAATGCCAAAAACATTCAGTACTTC.